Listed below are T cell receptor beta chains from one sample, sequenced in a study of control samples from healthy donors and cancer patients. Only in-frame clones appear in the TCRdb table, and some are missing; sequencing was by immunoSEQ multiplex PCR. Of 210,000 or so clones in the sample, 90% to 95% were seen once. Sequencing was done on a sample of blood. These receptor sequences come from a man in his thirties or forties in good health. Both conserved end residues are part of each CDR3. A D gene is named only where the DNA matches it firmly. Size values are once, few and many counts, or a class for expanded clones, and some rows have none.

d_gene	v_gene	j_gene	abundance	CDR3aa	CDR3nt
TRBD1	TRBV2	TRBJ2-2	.	CASSEWGQGATGELFF	TGTGCCAGCAGTGAATGGGGACAGGGTGCCACCGGGGAGCTGTTTTTT
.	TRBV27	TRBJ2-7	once	CASSIKSSYEQYF	TGTGCCAGCAGTATTAAAAGCTCCTACGAGCAGTACTTC
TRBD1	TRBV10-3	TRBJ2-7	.	CAISAGTGSYEQYF	TGTGCCATCAGCGCCGGGACAGGGAGCTACGAGCAGTACTTC
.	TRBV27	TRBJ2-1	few	CASKRPGVGGEQFF	TGTGCCAGCAAACGGCCAGGGGTGGGAGGTGAGCAGTTCTTC
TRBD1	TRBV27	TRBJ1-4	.	CASSDRGTNEKLFF	TGTGCCAGCAGTGACAGGGGGACTAATGAAAAACTGTTTTTT
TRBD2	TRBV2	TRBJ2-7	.	CASSEVGLAGAGQYF	TGTGCCAGCAGTGAGGTCGGACTAGCGGGGGCCGGGCAGTACTTC
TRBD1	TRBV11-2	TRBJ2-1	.	CASSLMGQANNEQFF	TGTGCCAGCAGCTTAATGGGACAGGCGAACAATGAGCAGTTCTTC
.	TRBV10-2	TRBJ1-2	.	CASSDTGSGYTF	TGCGCCAGCAGTGATACGGGGAGTGGCTACACCTTC
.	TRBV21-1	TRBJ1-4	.	CASSTLTGKTPMFF	TGTGCCAGCAGCACCTTGACAGGGAAGACTCCAATGTTTTTT
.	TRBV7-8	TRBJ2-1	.	CASRSNRPGKGNEQFF	TGTGCCAGCCGTTCCAACCGGCCAGGGAAGGGGAATGAGCAGTTCTTC
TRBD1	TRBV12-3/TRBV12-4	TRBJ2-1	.	CASTQGQNNEQFF	TGTGCCAGCACTCAGGGACAGAACAATGAGCAGTTCTTC